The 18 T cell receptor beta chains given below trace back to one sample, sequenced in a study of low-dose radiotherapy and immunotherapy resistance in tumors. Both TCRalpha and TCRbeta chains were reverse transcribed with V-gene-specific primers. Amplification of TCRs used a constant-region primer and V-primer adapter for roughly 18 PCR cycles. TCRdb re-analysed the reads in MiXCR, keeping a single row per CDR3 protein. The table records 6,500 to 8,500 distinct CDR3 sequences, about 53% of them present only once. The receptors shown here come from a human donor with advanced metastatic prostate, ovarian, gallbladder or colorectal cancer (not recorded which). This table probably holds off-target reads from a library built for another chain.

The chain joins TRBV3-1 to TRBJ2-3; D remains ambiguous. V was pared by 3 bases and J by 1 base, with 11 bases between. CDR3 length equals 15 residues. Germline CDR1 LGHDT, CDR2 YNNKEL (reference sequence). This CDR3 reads CASSHGPYGTDTQYF. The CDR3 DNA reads TGTGCCAGCAGCCACGGACCTTATGGCACAGATACGCAGTATTTT.

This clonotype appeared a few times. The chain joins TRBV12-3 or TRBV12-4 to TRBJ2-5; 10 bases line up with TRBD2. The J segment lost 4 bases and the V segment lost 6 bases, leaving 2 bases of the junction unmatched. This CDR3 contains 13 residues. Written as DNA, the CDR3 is TGTGCCAGCAGGATAGCGGGGGGAGAGACCCAGTACTTC. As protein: CASRIAGGETQYF.

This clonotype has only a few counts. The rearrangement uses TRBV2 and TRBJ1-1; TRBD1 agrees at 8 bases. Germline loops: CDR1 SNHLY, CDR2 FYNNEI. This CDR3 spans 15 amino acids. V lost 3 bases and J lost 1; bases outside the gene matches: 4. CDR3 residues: CASSEEGQANTEAFF. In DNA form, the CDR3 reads TGTGCCAGCAGTGAGGAGGGACAGGCGAACACTGAAGCTTTCTTT.

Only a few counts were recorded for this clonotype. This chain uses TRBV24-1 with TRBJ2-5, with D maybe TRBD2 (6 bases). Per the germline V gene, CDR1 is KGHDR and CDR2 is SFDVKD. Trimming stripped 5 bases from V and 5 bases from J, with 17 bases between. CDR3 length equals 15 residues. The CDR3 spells CATSAAGRTEETQYF. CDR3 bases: TGTGCCACCAGTGCCGCTGGGAGGACTGAGGAGACCCAGTACTTC.

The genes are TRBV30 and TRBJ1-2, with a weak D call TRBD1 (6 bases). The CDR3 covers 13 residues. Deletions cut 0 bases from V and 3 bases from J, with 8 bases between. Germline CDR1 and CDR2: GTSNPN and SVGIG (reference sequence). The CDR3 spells CAWSVQGYYGYTF. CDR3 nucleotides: TGTGCCTGGAGTGTTCAGGGGTACTATGGCTACACCTTC.

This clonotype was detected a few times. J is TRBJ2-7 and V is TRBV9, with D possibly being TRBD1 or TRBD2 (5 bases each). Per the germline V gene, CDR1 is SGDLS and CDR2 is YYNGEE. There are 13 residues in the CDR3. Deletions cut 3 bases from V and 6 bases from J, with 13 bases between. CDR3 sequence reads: CASSAGWGFEQYF. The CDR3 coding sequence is TGTGCCAGCAGCGCCGGATGGGGGTTCGAGCAGTACTTC. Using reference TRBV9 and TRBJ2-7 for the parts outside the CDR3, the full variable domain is DSGVTQTPKHLITATGQRVTLRCSPRSGDLSVYWYQQSLDQGLQFLIQYYNGEERAKGNILERFSAQQFPDLHSELNLSSLELGDSALYFCASSAGWGFEQYFGPGTRLTVT.

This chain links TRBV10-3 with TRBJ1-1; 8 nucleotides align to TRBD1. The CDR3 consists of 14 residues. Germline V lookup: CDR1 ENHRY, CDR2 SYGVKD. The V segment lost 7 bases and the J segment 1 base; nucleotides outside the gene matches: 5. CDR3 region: CAINPTGENTEAFF. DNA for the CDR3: TGTGCCATCAACCCGACAGGGGAGAACACTGAAGCTTTCTTT.

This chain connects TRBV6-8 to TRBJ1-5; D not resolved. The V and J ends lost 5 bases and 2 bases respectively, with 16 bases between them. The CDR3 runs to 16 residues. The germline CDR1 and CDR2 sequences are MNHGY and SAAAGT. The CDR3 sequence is CASSENGLVGNQPQHF. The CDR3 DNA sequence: TGTGCCAGCAGTGAAAATGGATTAGTGGGCAATCAGCCCCAGCATTTT.

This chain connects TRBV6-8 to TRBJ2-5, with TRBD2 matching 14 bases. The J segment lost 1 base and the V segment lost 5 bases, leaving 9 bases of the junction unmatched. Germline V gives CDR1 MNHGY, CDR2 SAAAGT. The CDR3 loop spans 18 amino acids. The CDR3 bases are TGTGCCAGCAGTCCCGCGGGACTAGCGGGGGCGACCCAAGAGACCCAGTACTTC. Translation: CASSPAGLAGATQETQYF.

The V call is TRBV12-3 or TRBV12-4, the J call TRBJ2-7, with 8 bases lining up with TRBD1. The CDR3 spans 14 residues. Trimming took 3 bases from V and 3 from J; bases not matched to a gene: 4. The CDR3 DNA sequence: TGTGCCAGCAGTTTTGCGGGACAGGTCTACGAGCAGTACTTC. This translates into CASSFAGQVYEQYF.

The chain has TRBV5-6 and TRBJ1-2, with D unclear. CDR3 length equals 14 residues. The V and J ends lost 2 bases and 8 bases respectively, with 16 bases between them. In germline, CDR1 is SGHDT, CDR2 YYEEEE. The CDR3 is CASSFDGPSGGYTF. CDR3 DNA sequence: TGTGCCAGCAGCTTCGACGGCCCCTCCGGGGGCTACACCTTC.

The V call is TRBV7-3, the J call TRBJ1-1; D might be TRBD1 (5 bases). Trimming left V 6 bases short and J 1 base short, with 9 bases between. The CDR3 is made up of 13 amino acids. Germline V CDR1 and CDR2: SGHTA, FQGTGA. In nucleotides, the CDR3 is TGTGCCAGCAGAGAACAGGAGAACACTGAAGCTTTCTTT. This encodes CASREQENTEAFF. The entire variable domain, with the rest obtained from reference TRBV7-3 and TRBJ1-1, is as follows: GAGVSQTPSNKVTEKGKYVELRCDPISGHTALYWYRQSLGQGPEFLIYFQGTGAADDSGLPNDRFFAVRPEGSVSTLKIQRTERGDSAVYLCASREQENTEAFFGQGTRLTVV.

DNA for the CDR3: TGCGCCAGCAGCCCCGACAGGGGGTCCTATGGCTACACCTTC. This codes for CASSPDRGSYGYTF. This chain links TRBV5-1 with TRBJ1-2; TRBD1 matches at 9 bases. The V gene end was trimmed by 4 bases and the J gene end by 4 bases; junction bases not matched to a gene: 5. CDR1 and CDR2 (germline): SGHRS, YFSETQ. This CDR3 has 14 residues.

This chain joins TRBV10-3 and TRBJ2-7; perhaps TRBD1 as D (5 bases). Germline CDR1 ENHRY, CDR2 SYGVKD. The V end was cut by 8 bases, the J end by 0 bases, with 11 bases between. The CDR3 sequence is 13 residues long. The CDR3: CAILQAVSYEQYF. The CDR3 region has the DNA TGTGCCATCCTACAGGCGGTCTCCTACGAGCAGTACTTC.

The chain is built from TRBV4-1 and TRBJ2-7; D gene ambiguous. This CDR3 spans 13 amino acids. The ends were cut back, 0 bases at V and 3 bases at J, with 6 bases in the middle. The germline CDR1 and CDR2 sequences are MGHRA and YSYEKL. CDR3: CASSQDELYEQYF. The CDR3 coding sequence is TGCGCCAGCAGCCAAGATGAGCTCTACGAGCAGTACTTC.

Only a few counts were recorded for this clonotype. The CDR3 spells CASSSPRSQGARGYTF. Written as DNA, the CDR3 is TGTGCCAGCAGTTCCCCCCGCTCACAGGGGGCGCGTGGCTACACCTTC. The chain couples TRBV28 to TRBJ1-2; 9 positions agree with TRBD1. Germline CDR1 MDHEN, CDR2 SYDVKM. The CDR3 is 16 amino acids. Trimming at V came to 4 bases and at J to 7 bases, leaving 13 bases not matched to a gene.

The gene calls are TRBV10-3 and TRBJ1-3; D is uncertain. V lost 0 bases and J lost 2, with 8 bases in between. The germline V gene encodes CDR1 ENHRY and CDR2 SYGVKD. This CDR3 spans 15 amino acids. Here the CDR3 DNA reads TGTGCCATCAGTGAGTCATATGGAACTGGAAACACCATATATTTT. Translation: CAISESYGTGNTIYF.

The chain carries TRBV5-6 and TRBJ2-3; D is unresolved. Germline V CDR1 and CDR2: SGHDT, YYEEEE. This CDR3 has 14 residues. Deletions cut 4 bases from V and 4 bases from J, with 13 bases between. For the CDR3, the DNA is TGTGCCAGCAGCACCGGTTTGGTCGCAGATACGCAGTATTTT. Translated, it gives CASSTGLVADTQYF.